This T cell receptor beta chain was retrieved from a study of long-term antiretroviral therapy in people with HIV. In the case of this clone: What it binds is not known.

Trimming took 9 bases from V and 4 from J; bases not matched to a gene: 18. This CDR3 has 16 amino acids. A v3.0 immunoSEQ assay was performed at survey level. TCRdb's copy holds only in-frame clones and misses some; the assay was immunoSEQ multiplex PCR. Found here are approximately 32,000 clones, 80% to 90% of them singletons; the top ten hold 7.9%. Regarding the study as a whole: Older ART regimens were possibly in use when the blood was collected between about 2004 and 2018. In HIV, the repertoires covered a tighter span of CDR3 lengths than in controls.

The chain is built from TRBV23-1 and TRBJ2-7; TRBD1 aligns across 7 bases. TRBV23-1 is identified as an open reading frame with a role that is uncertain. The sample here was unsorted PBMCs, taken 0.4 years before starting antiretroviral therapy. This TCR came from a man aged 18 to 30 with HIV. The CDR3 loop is CARFPDDRVWEYEQYF. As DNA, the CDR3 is TGCGCCAGGTTTCCCGACGACAGGGTATGGGAGTACGAGCAGTACTTC.